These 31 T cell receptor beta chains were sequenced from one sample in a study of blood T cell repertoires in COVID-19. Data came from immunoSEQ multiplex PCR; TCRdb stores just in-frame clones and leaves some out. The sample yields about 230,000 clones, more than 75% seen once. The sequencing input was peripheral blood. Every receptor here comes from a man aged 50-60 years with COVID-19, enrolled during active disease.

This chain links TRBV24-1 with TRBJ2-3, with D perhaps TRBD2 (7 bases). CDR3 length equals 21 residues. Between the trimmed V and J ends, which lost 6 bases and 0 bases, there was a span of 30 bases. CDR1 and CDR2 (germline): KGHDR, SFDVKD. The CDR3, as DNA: TGTGCCACCAGTCCGGGGGGCCCTAGTAGGGTAGCGGAGACTAGCACAGATACGCAGTATTTT. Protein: CATSPGGPSRVAETSTDTQYF.

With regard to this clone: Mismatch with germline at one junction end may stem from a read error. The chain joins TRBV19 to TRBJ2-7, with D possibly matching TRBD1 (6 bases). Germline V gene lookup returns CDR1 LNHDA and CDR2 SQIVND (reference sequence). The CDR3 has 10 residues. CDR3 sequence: CAIGDKFKDF. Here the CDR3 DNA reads TGTGCCATAGGGGACAAATTTAAAGACTTC.

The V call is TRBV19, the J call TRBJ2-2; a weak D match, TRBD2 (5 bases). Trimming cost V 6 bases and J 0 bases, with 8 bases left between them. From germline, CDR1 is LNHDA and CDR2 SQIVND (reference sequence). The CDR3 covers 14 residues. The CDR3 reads CASSSLANTGELFF. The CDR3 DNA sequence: TGTGCCAGTAGCTCACTAGCGAACACCGGGGAGCTGTTTTTT.

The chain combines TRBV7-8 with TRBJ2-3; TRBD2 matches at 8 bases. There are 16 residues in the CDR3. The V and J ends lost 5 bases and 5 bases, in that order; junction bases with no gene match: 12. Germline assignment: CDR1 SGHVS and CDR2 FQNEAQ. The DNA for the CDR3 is TGTGCCAGCAGCGAGGTCCCGGGGGGGCCGGGAGATACGCAGTATTTT. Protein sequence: CASSEVPGGPGDTQYF.

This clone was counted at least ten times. CDR3 in DNA: TGTGCCAGCAGTGAGAGGTCTGGAGGGGATACGCAGTATTTT. It translates to CASSERSGGDTQYF. The chain has TRBV27 and TRBJ2-3, with D possibly being TRBD2 (6 bases). This CDR3 is 14 amino acids long. Germline V gene sequence: CDR1 MNHEY, CDR2 SMNVEV (reference sequence). Trimming shortened V by 5 bases and J by 6 bases, and 15 bases separated the two germline ends.

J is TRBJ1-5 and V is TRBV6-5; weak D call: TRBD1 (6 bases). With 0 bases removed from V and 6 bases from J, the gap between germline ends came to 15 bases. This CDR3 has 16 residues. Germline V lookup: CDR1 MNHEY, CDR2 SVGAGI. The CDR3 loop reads CASSYSGAGAGQPQHF. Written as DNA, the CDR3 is TGTGCCAGCAGTTACTCTGGGGCAGGGGCGGGTCAGCCCCAGCATTTT.

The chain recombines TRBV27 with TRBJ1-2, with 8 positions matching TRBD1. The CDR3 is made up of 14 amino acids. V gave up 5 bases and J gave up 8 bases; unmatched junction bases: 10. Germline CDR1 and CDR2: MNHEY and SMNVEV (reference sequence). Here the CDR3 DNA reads TGTGCCAGCAGTCGACAGGGGCCCAAAGGGGGCTACACCTTC. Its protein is CASSRQGPKGGYTF.

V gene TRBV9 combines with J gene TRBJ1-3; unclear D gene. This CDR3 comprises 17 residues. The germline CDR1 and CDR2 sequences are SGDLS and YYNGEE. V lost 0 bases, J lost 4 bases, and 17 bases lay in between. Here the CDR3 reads CASSVGPRGGLGNTIYF. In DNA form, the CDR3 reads TGTGCCAGCAGCGTAGGGCCCCGGGGAGGGTTAGGAAACACCATATATTTT.

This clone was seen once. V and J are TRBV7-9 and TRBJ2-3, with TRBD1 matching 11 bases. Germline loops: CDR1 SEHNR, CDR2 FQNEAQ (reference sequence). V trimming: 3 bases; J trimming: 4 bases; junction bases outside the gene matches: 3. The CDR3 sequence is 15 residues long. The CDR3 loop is CASSFRTGGADTQYF. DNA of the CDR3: TGTGCCAGCAGCTTTCGGACAGGGGGCGCAGATACGCAGTATTTT. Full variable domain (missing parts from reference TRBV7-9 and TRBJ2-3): DTGVSQNPRHKITKRGQNVTFRCDPISEHNRLYWYRQTLGQGPEFLTYFQNEAQLEKSRLLSDRFSAERPKGSFSTLEIQRTEQGDSAMYLCASSFRTGGADTQYFGPGTRLTVL.

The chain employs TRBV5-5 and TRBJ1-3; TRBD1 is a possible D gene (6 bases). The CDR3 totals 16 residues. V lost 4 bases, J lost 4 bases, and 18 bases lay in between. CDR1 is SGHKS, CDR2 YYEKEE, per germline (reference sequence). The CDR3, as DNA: TGTGCCAGCAGCCCTGGAGGCCAGGGGTACGGAAACACCATATATTTT. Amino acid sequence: CASSPGGQGYGNTIYF.

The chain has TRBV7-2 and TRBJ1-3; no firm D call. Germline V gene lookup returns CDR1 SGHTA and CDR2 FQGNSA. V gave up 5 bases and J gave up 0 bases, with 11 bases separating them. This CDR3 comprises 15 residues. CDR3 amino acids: CASSVYIDSGNTIYF. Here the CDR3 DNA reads TGTGCCAGCAGCGTTTACATCGACTCTGGAAACACCATATATTTT.

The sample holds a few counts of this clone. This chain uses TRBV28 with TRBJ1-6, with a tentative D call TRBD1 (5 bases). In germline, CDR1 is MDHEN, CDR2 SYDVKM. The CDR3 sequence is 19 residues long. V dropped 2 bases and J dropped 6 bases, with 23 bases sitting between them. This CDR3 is CASSLTWVGRAFINSPLHF. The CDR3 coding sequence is TGTGCCAGCAGTTTAACTTGGGTGGGCAGGGCCTTTATTAATTCACCCCTCCACTTT.

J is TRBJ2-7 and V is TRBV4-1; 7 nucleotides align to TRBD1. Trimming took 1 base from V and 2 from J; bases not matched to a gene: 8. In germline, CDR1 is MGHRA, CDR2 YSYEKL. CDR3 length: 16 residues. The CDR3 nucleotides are TGCGCCAGCAGCCAAGTCTGGGACAGAAGAACCTACGAGCAGTACTTC. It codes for CASSQVWDRRTYEQYF.

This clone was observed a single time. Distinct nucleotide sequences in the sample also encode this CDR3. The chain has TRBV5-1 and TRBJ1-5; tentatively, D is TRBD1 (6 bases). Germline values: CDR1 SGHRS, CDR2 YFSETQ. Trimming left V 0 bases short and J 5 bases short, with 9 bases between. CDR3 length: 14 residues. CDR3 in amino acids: CASSLEGVDQPQHF. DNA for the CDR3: TGCGCCAGCAGCTTGGAGGGGGTAGATCAGCCCCAGCATTTT.

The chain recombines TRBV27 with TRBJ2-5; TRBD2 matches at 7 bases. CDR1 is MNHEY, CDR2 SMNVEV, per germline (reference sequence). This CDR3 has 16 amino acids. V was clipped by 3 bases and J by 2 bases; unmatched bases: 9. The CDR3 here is CASSFRWRGRQETQYF. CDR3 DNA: TGTGCCAGCAGTTTTCGGTGGCGGGGGAGGCAAGAGACCCAGTACTTC.

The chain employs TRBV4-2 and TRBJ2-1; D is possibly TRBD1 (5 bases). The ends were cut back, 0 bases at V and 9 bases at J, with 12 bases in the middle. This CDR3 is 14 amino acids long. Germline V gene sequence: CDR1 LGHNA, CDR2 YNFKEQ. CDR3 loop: CASSQDAGIGEQFF. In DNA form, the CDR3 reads TGTGCCAGCAGCCAAGACGCAGGGATCGGTGAGCAGTTCTTC.

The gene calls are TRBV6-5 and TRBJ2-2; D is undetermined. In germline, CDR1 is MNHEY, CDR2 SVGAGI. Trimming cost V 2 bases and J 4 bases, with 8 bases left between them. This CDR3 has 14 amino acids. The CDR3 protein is CASSYDHGTGELFF. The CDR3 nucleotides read TGTGCCAGCAGTTACGATCACGGCACCGGGGAGCTGTTTTTT.

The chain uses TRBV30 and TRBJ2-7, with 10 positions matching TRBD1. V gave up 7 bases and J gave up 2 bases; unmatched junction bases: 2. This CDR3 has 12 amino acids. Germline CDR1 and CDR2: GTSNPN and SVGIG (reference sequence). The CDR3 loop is CAYGQGAYEQYF. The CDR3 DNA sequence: TGTGCCTACGGACAGGGGGCCTACGAGCAGTACTTC.

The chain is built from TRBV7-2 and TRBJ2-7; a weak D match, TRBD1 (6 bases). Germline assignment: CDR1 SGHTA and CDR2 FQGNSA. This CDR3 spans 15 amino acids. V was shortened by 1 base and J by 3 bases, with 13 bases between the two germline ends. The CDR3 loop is CASSLGAGVFYEQYF. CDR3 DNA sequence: TGTGCCAGCAGCTTAGGGGCAGGGGTCTTCTACGAGCAGTACTTC.

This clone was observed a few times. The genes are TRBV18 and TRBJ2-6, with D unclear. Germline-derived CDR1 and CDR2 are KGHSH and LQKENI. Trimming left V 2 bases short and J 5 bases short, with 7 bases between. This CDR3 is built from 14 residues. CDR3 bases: TGTGCCAGCTCACCAGTTGGCAGGGCCAACGTCCTGACTTTC. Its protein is CASSPVGRANVLTF.

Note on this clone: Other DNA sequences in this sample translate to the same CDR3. In DNA form, the CDR3 reads TGTGCCAGTAGTATCGGGGGGCGCCGGGGTCAGCCCCAGCATTTT. This codes for CASSIGGRRGQPQHF. The chain combines TRBV19 with TRBJ1-5; tentative D call: TRBD1 (6 bases). Germline loops: CDR1 LNHDA, CDR2 SQIVND (reference sequence). V was trimmed by 3 bases and J by 6 bases, leaving 15 bases between them. This CDR3 has 15 amino acids.

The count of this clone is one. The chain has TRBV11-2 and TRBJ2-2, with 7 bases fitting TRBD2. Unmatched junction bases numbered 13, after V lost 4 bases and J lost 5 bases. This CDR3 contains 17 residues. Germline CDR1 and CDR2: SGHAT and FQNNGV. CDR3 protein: CASSSGGIPGGTGELFF. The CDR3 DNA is TGTGCCAGCAGCTCCGGAGGGATCCCGGGAGGTACCGGGGAGCTGTTTTTT.

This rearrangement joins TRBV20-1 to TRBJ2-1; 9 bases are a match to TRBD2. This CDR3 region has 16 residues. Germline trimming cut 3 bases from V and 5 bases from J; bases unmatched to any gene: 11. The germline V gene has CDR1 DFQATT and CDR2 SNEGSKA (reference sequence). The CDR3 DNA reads TGCAGTGCTAGTTCCCTTGGAGCGGGAGGACACAATGAGCAGTTCTTC. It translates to CSASSLGAGGHNEQFF.

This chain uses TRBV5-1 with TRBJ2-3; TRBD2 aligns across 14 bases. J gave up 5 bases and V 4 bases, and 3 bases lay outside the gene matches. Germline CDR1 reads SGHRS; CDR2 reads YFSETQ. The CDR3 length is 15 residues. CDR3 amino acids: CASSPGLAGVDTQYF. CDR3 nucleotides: TGCGCCAGCAGCCCGGGACTAGCGGGAGTAGATACGCAGTATTTT.

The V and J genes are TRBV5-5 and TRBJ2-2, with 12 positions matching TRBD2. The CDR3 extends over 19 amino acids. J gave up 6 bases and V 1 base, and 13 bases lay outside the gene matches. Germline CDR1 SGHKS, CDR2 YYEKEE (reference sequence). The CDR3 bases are TGTGCCAGCAGCTTGCGCGCTTGGCTGACTAGCGGGAGCGCCGGGGAGCTGTTTTTT. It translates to CASSLRAWLTSGSAGELFF.

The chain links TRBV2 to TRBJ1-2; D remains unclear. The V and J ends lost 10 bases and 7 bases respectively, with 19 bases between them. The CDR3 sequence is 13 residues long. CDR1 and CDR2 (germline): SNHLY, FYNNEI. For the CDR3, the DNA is TGTGCCACCCCCGGCATTCGTTCGGGTGGCTACACCTTC. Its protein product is CATPGIRSGGYTF.

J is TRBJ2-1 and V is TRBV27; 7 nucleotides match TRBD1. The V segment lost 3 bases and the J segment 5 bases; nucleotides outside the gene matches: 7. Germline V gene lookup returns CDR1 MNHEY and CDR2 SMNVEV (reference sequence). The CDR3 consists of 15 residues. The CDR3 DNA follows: TGTGCCAGCAGTTTCTGGGGACAGAGAGACAATGAGCAGTTCTTC. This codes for CASSFWGQRDNEQFF.

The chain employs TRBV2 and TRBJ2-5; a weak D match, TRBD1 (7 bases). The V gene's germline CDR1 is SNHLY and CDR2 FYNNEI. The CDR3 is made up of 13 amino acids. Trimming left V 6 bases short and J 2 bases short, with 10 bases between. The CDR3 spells CASSRGRQETQYF. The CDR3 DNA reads TGTGCCAGCAGCAGGGGGAGGCAAGAGACCCAGTACTTC.

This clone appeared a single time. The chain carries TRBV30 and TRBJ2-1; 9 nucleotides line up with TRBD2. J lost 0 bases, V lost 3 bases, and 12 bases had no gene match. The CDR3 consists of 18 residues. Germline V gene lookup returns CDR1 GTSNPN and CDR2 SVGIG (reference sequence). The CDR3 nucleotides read TGTGCCTGGAGGAAGACTAGCGGTGGGTCGAGCTCCTACAATGAGCAGTTCTTC. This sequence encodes CAWRKTSGGSSSYNEQFF.

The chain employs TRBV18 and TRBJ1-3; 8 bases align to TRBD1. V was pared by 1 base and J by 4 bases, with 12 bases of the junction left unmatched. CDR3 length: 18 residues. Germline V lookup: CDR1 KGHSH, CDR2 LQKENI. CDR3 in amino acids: CASSPQEPGGSRGNTIYF. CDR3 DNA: TGTGCCAGCTCACCACAGGAGCCAGGGGGCTCTAGGGGAAACACCATATATTTT.

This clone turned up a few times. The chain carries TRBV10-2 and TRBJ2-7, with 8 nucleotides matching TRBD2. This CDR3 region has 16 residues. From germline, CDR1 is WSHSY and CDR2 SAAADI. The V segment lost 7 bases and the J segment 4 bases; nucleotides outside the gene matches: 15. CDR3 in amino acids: CASNHGGASGSYEQYF. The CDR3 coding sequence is TGCGCCAGCAACCACGGAGGGGCTAGCGGGTCTTACGAGCAGTACTTC.